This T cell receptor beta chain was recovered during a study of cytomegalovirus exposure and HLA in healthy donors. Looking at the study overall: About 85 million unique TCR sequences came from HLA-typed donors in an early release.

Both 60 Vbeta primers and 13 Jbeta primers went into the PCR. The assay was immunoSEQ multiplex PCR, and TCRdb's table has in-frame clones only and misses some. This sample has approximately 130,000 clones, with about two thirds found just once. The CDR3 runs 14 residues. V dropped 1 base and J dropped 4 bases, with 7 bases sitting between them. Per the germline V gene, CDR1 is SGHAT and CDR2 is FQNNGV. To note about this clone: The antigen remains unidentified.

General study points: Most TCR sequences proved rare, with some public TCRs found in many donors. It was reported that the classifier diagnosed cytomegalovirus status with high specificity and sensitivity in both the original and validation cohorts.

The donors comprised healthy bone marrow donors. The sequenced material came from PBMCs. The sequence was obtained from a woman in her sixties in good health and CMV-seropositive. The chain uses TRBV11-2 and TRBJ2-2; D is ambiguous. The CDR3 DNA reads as TGTGCCAGCAGCTTAGCCCGTCTCACCGGGGAGCTGTTTTTT. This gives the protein CASSLARLTGELFF. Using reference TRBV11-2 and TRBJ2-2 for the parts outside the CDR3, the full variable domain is EAGVAQSPRYKIIEKRQSVAFWCNPISGHATLYWYQQILGQGPKLLIQFQNNGVVDDSQLPKDRFSAERLKGVDSTLKIQPAKLEDSAVYLCASSLARLTGELFFGEGSRLTVL.